This TCR beta chain came from a study of cytomegalovirus exposure and HLA in healthy donors. Overall study context: Among the approximately 400 donors who were genotyped, approximately 84% fell in the genetic ancestry cluster that is associated with self-reported Caucasian donors.

Broader study findings: Later, an analysis found that common viral pathogens appeared to be linked with several of the most significant clusters. The authors reported that TCR beta sequences could predict HLA-A and HLA-B alleles. These predictions were accurate for most subjects in the first cohort.

The CDR3 has 15 amino acids. V gave up 1 base and J gave up 1 base; unmatched junction bases: 4. Looked up from germline, CDR1 is MDHEN and CDR2 is SYDVKM. PCR primers comprised 60 Vbeta and 13 Jbeta primers. Only in-frame clones appear in the TCRdb table, and some are missing; sequencing was by immunoSEQ multiplex PCR. In the table there are 150,000 to 200,000 clones, about 63% of which are singletons. With respect to this clone: The antigen is undetermined.

This receptor was identified in a woman in her thirties or forties in good health and CMV-seropositive. Sequencing used PBMCs. V usage is TRBV28 and J usage is TRBJ2-7, with TRBD2 matching over 7 bases. As DNA, the CDR3 is TGTGCCAGCAGTTTATCGGCGGGAGTATCCTACGAGCAGTACTTC. It encodes CASSLSAGVSYEQYF. Based on the CDR3 plus reference TRBV28 and TRBJ2-7, the full variable domain is DVKVTQSSRYLVKRTGEKVFLECVQDMDHENMFWYRQDPGLGLRLIYFSYDVKMKEKGDIPEGYSVSREKKERFSLILESASTNQTSMYLCASSLSAGVSYEQYFGPGTRLTVT.